Listed here are 4 T cell receptor beta chains from one sample, sequenced in a study of blood T cell repertoires in COVID-19. The repertoire was sequenced with immunoSEQ multiplex PCR; TCRdb's copy has only in-frame clones and lacks some. Found here are 59,000 or so clones, approximately 91% of them singletons; the top ten hold 1.5% to 2%. The sequenced material came from peripheral blood. These receptors all come from a human donor in a cohort sampled during active COVID-19.

V is TRBV10-1 and J is TRBJ2-7; the match to TRBD2 covers 11 bases. Trimming at V came to 0 bases and at J to 6 bases, leaving 4 bases not matched to a gene. From germline, CDR1 is WNHNN and CDR2 SYGVQD (reference sequence). The CDR3 totals 15 residues. The CDR3 loop is CASSESLAGGFEQYF. The CDR3 DNA follows: TGCGCCAGCAGTGAGTCGCTAGCGGGAGGCTTCGAGCAGTACTTC.

The V call is TRBV18, the J call TRBJ2-7, with TRBD1 as a possible D gene (6 bases). The length of the CDR3 is 13 residues. CDR1 is KGHSH, CDR2 LQKENI, per germline. V was cut by 5 bases and J by 1 base, with 9 bases left in between. The CDR3 loop reads CASSLGQSYEQYF. CDR3 coding DNA: TGTGCCAGCTCATTAGGACAGTCCTACGAGCAGTACTTC.

The chain carries TRBV6-5 and TRBJ1-1, with D maybe TRBD1 (5 bases). CDR3 length: 13 residues. Germline assignment: CDR1 MNHEY and CDR2 SVGAGI. V was cut by 4 bases and J by 1 base, with 7 bases left in between. The CDR3 loop is CASSLTGNTEAFF. The CDR3 DNA reads TGTGCCAGCAGTTTAACAGGGAACACTGAAGCTTTCTTT.

This chain uses TRBV6-1 with TRBJ2-7; TRBD1 agrees at 9 bases. Germline V lookup: CDR1 MNHNS, CDR2 SASEGT. The CDR3 runs 18 residues. V was clipped by 4 bases and J by 3 bases; unmatched bases: 16. This chain's CDR3 is CASSGRSSRDRANYEQYF. The CDR3 DNA reads as TGTGCCAGCAGTGGGAGATCAAGCCGGGACAGGGCTAACTACGAGCAGTACTTC.